Shown below are 16 T cell receptor beta chains from a single sample sequenced in a study of T-cell reconstitution after alpha-beta-depleted transplantation in children. Preparing the TCRbeta library involved the use of unique molecular identifiers. TCRdb reprocessed the PCR reads via MiXCR and lists one record per CDR3 protein. This sample carries approximately 800,000 distinct CDR3 sequences, approximately 15% of them seen once, and the ten largest clones take under 6%. This specimen consisted of PBMCs, mostly from graft donor cells, obtained 360 days after TCRalphabeta/CD19-depleted stem cell transplant. These receptors were obtained from a male patient aged 10 to 17 who had a stem cell transplant for acute lymphoblastic leukemia, so the T cells may come from the graft donor.

This clonotype has a handful of counts. The V and J genes are TRBV7-9 and TRBJ1-1; D is undetermined. This CDR3 is built from 15 residues. Germline loops: CDR1 SEHNR, CDR2 FQNEAQ (reference sequence). V was shortened by 5 bases and J by 4 bases, with 17 bases between the two germline ends. CDR3 sequence: CASSPPGSPITEAFF. As DNA, the CDR3 is TGTGCCAGCAGCCCCCCCGGGTCCCCCATCACTGAAGCTTTCTTT.

The sample holds a few counts of this clonotype. The rearrangement links TRBV20-1 to TRBJ2-7; no firm D call. The CDR3 loop spans 13 amino acids. In germline, CDR1 is DFQATT, CDR2 SNEGSKA (reference sequence). Trimming cost V 0 bases and J 3 bases, with 9 bases left between them. The CDR3: CSAREQQYYEQYF. In DNA, the CDR3 is TGCAGTGCTAGAGAGCAACAGTACTACGAGCAGTACTTC.

In its sample, this clonotype was seen a few times. The chain carries TRBV20-1 and TRBJ1-5; D is unclear. The CDR3 sequence is 15 residues long. Trimming shortened V by 3 bases and J by 0 bases, and 12 bases separated the two germline ends. The V gene's germline CDR1 is DFQATT and CDR2 SNEGSKA (reference sequence). The CDR3 sequence is CSASYGGYSNQPQHF. The CDR3 DNA reads TGCAGTGCTAGTTACGGAGGATATAGCAATCAGCCCCAGCATTTT.

The table lists this clonotype with a few counts. The genes are TRBV5-1 and TRBJ1-1; D is uncertain. The CDR3 runs 13 residues. Trimming took 5 bases from V and 1 from J, leaving 9 bases between them. Per the germline V gene, CDR1 is SGHRS and CDR2 is YFSETQ. The DNA of the CDR3 is TGCGCCAGCAGTCATACAGCGAACACTGAAGCTTTCTTT. This translates into CASSHTANTEAFF.

In this sample, this clonotype turned up many times. Written as DNA, the CDR3 is TGTGCCAGCAGCTTAGGGCTACAGGGAGCTAACTATGGCTACACCTTC. Translated, it gives CASSLGLQGANYGYTF. The J gene is TRBJ1-2, the V gene TRBV7-2; perhaps TRBD1 as D (6 bases). Trimming removed 1 base from V and 0 bases from J, with 12 bases in between. The germline gives CDR1 SGHTA, CDR2 FQGNSA. The CDR3 runs 16 residues.

This clonotype was detected a few times. V and J are TRBV5-6 and TRBJ2-2; D is perhaps TRBD1 or TRBD2 (6 bases each). The CDR3 has 15 residues. Trimming shortened V by 2 bases and J by 5 bases, and 13 bases separated the two germline ends. Germline assignment: CDR1 SGHDT and CDR2 YYEEEE. CDR3 bases: TGTGCCAGCAGCTTTGCGGGACACGAAACCGGGGAGCTGTTTTTT. Amino acids: CASSFAGHETGELFF.

This clonotype was seen a handful of times. The CDR3 loop reads CASRVQGAAYEQYF. DNA for the CDR3: TGCGCCAGCAGAGTGCAGGGGGCGGCGTACGAGCAGTACTTC. The rearrangement joins TRBV5-1 to TRBJ2-7, with 8 bases lining up with TRBD1. The CDR3 runs 14 residues. Germline CDR1 SGHRS, CDR2 YFSETQ. The junction had 8 bases not matched to a gene; V was cut back by 5 bases and J by 4 bases. The variable domain in full, completed from reference TRBV5-1 and TRBJ2-7, reads KAGVTQTPRYLIKTRGQQVTLSCSPISGHRSVSWYQQTPGQGLQFLFEYFSETQRNKGNFPGRFSGRQFSNSRSEMNVSTLELGDSALYLCASRVQGAAYEQYFGPGTRLTVT.

This clonotype was counted only a few times. This chain links TRBV10-3 with TRBJ2-5; unclear D gene. The V end lost 3 bases, the J end lost 1 base, and 9 bases lay between the germline ends. The CDR3 has 14 amino acids. Per germline, CDR1 ENHRY and CDR2 SYGVKD. CDR3 in amino acids: CAISDVQIQETQYF. The CDR3 nucleotides are TGTGCCATCAGTGATGTACAAATCCAAGAGACCCAGTACTTC.

This clonotype was seen a few times. The chain couples TRBV20-1 to TRBJ1-2, with D uncertain. Trimming cost V 6 bases and J 7 bases, with 12 bases left between them. The germline V gene has CDR1 DFQATT and CDR2 SNEGSKA (reference sequence). The CDR3 contains 11 residues. The CDR3 bases are TGCAGTGCAAATCTCTTCATTGGCTACACCTTC. Its protein is CSANLFIGYTF.

Comments on this clonotype: The junction shows a germline mismatch at one end, possibly a read error. The chain combines TRBV12-3 or TRBV12-4 with TRBJ2-7; possible D gene TRBD2, 5 bases. The CDR3 is made up of 15 amino acids. CDR3 DNA sequence: TGTGCCGGCAGTACCGGTCTAGCAGATTCCTACGAGCAGTACTTC. Residues: CAGSTGLADSYEQYF.

The V call is TRBV29-1, the J call TRBJ1-2, with D perhaps matching TRBD1 (5 bases). Trimming shortened V by 4 bases and J by 2 bases, and 17 bases separated the two germline ends. Germline CDR1 and CDR2: SQVTM and ANQGSEA. This CDR3 region has 15 residues. As DNA, the CDR3 is TGCAGCGTTGCGCCTTATGGGGGTTTAAACTATGGCTACACCTTC. This gives the protein CSVAPYGGLNYGYTF.

This clonotype was found a few times. The CDR3 loop is CASLRLAGYNEQFF. CDR3 sequence (DNA): TGTGCCAGCCTCCGACTAGCGGGATACAATGAGCAGTTCTTC. The chain recombines TRBV7-9 with TRBJ2-1; TRBD2 matches at 11 bases. This CDR3 region has 14 residues. The germline V gene encodes CDR1 SEHNR and CDR2 FQNEAQ (reference sequence). V dropped 8 bases and J dropped 4; count of bases not matched to a gene: 4. Full variable domain (remainder filled in from reference TRBV7-9 and TRBJ2-1): DTGVSQNPRHKITKRGQNVTFRCDPISEHNRLYWYRQTLGQGPEFLTYFQNEAQLEKSRLLSDRFSAERPKGSFSTLEIQRTEQGDSAMYLCASLRLAGYNEQFFGPGTRLTVL.

V and J are TRBV7-9 and TRBJ2-1; a possible D gene is TRBD2 (6 bases). V dropped 5 bases and J dropped 5 bases, with 16 bases sitting between them. Germline lookup yields CDR1 SEHNR and CDR2 FQNEAQ (reference sequence). The CDR3 is 15 amino acids. The CDR3 sequence: CASSVGDSRNNEQFF. The DNA of the CDR3 is TGTGCCAGCAGCGTAGGGGACTCCCGAAACAATGAGCAGTTCTTC.

The CDR3: CASSLIRGVNSPLHF. The CDR3 DNA reads as TGTGCCAGCAGCTTAATACGGGGGGTAAACTCACCCCTCCACTTT. The chain is built from TRBV7-3 and TRBJ1-6; TRBD1 might be the D (5 bases). The germline V gene encodes CDR1 SGHTA and CDR2 FQGTGA. This CDR3 region has 15 residues. V lost 1 base and J 10 bases, leaving 14 bases between the germline ends.

This clonotype has a handful of counts. V is TRBV5-6 and J is TRBJ2-5; 7 bases map to TRBD2. After removal of 1 base from V and 4 bases from J, the junction contained 10 bases not matched to a gene. The CDR3 runs 16 residues. Germline assignment: CDR1 SGHDT and CDR2 YYEEEE. The CDR3 here is CASSLMAGVGTETQYF. As DNA, the CDR3 is TGTGCCAGCAGCTTGATGGCGGGAGTAGGGACAGAGACCCAGTACTTC.

This clonotype came up a few times. This chain joins TRBV4-1 and TRBJ1-1; perhaps TRBD1 as D (6 bases). Germline loops: CDR1 MGHRA, CDR2 YSYEKL. V was cut by 5 bases and J by 8 bases, with 21 bases left in between. CDR3 length: 15 residues. The CDR3 DNA reads as TGCGCCAGCAGCGACCATTCCGGGGGGGCGCAAGAAGCTTTCTTT. Translated: CASSDHSGGAQEAFF.